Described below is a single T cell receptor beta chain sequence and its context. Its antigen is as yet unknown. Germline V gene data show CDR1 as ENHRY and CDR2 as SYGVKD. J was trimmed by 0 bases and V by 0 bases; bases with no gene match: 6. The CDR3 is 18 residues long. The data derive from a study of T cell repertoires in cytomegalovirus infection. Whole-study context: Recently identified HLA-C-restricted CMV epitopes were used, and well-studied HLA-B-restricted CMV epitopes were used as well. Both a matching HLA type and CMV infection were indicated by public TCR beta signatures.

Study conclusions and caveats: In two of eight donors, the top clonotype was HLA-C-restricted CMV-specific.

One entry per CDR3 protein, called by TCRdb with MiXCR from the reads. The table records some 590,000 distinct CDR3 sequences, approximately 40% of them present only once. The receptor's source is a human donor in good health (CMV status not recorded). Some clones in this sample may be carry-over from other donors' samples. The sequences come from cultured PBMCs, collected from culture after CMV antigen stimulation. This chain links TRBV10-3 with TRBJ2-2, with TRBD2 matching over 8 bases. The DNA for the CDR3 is TGTGCCATCAGTGAGTCGTACGCGGGAGGAGCGAACACCGGGGAGCTGTTTTTT. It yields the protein CAISESYAGGANTGELFF.